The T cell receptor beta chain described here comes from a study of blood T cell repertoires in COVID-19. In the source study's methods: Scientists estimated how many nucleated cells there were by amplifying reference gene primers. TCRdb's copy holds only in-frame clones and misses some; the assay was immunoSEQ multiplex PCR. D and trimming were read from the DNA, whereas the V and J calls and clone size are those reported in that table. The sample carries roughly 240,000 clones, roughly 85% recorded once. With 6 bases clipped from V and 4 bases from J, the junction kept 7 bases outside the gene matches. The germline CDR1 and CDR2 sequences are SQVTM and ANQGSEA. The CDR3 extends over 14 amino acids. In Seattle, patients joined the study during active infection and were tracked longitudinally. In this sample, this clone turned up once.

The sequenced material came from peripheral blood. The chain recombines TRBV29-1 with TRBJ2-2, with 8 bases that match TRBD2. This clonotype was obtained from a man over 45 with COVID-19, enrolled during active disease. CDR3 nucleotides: TGCAGCGTAGCCGGGGGGGCGGGCACCGGGGAGCTGTTTTTT. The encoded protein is CSVAGGAGTGELFF.